These T cell receptor beta chains were read from a single sample in a study of glioma-infiltrating T cells after dendritic cell vaccination. Using immunoSEQ multiplex PCR, the repertoire was profiled, and TCRdb retains in-frame clones only, with some absent. This sample has about 87,000 clones, with around 83% found just once. The sequenced sample was blood, obtained after dendritic cell vaccination. The receptors were sampled from a human donor with glioblastoma. Both conserved end residues are part of each CDR3. The D gene is left open where the match is weak. Size is omitted from some rows. Given values are once, few, many or a class for expanded clones.

V gene	J gene	CDR3 length	D gene	clone size	CDR3 DNA	CDR3 protein
TRBV7-6	TRBJ1-2	13	-	-	TGTGCCACCTCAATCGGGGTGGGCAATGGCTACACCTTC	CATSIGVGNGYTF
TRBV9	TRBJ1-2	15	-	-	TGTGCCAGCAGCTCCCACGGGACACCAAACTATGGCTACACCTTC	CASSSHGTPNYGYTF
TRBV29-1	TRBJ2-7	15	TRBD2	-	TGCAGCGAGTTTGGGACTAGCGGGGGAAGCCACGAGCAGTACTTC	CSEFGTSGGSHEQYF
TRBV6-5	TRBJ1-6	14	TRBD1	-	TGTGCCAGCAGACGGGGGACAGGGTATTCACCCCTCCACTTT	CASRRGTGYSPLHF
TRBV2	TRBJ2-7	16	TRBD1	-	TGTGCCAGCAGTGAAGCGGGCAGGGGGCGGTCCTACGAGCAGTACTTC	CASSEAGRGRSYEQYF
TRBV4-2	TRBJ1-1	12	TRBD1	-	TGTGCCAGCAGCCAAGACGGGACAGGAGCTTTCTTT	CASSQDGTGAFF
TRBV10-3	TRBJ1-1	14	-	-	TGTGCCATCAGGAACAGGGAGTTGAACACTGAAGCTTTCTTT	CAIRNRELNTEAFF
TRBV6-5	TRBJ2-3	14	TRBD1	-	TGTGCCAGTACGACAGGGGTGACCACAGATACGCAGTATTTT	CASTTGVTTDTQYF
TRBV27	TRBJ2-2	12	-	-	TGTGCCAGCAGTAACAGGGCCGGGGAGCTGTTTTTT	CASSNRAGELFF
TRBV18	TRBJ1-1	14	-	-	TGTGCCAGCTCACCAAGACAGTCGAACACTGAAGCTTTCTTT	CASSPRQSNTEAFF
TRBV19	TRBJ1-4	15	-	-	TGTGCCAGTAGCCGTCCCGGGACACATAATGAAAAACTGTTTTTT	CASSRPGTHNEKLFF
TRBV11-1	TRBJ1-4	17	TRBD1	-	TGTGCCAGCAGCCACCGACAGGGCTCGTCGACTAATGAAAAACTGTTTTTT	CASSHRQGSSTNEKLFF
TRBV19	TRBJ1-2	15	-	-	TGTGCCAGTAGTCTAATGACAGCAAGAAACTATGGCTACACCTTC	CASSLMTARNYGYTF
TRBV29-1	TRBJ1-2	13	TRBD1	-	TGCAGCGTTGTGGACAGGGGAGGTGGCGGCTACACCTTC	CSVVDRGGGGYTF
TRBV11-3	TRBJ1-2	13	-	-	TGTGCCAGCAGCTTAGAGGGGGGTGCTGGCTACACCTTC	CASSLEGGAGYTF
TRBV4-1	TRBJ1-2	17	TRBD1	-	TGCGCCAGCAGCAAAAGGACAGGGGCGGAATGGGACTATGGCTACACCTTC	CASSKRTGAEWDYGYTF
TRBV19	TRBJ1-1	14	-	-	TGTGCCAGTAGTATTTCCGGGTCTGACACTGAAGCTTTCTTT	CASSISGSDTEAFF
TRBV9	TRBJ2-2	15	TRBD1	-	TGTGCCAGCAGCGTAGTTCAGGGGGAGACCGGGGAGCTGTTTTTT	CASSVVQGETGELFF
TRBV2	TRBJ2-1	12	TRBD1	few	TGTGCCAGCAGACAGGGGAACAATGAGCAGTTCTTC	CASRQGNNEQFF
TRBV4-3	TRBJ2-7	16	TRBD2	few	TGCGCCAGCAGCCAAGATCGCAGCGGGGGCTTCTACGAGCAGTACTTC	CASSQDRSGGFYEQYF
TRBV5-1	TRBJ2-7	13	TRBD1	-	TGCGCCAGCAGCACCGGACAGGACTACGAGCAGTACTTC	CASSTGQDYEQYF
TRBV19	TRBJ2-7	16	TRBD1	-	TGTGCCAGTAGTACGGTCCCGGGACAGGGAATCCACGAGCAGTACTTC	CASSTVPGQGIHEQYF
TRBV30	TRBJ2-6	17	-	-	TGTGCCTGGAGCGAGGGGCCTCAGGGGCCCGGGGCCAACGTCCTGACTTTC	CAWSEGPQGPGANVLTF
TRBV5-4	TRBJ2-5	14	TRBD1	-	TGTGCCAGCAGCCCAAGGACAGGGGAGGAGACCCAGTACTTC	CASSPRTGEETQYF
TRBV5-4	TRBJ1-2	14	TRBD1	-	TGTGCCAGCGCAAATACAGGGGGCGCCGATGGCTACACCTTC	CASANTGGADGYTF
TRBV30	TRBJ2-2	12	-	few	TGTGCCTGGAGGGGGGCGAGCGGGGAGCTGTTTTTT	CAWRGASGELFF
TRBV19	TRBJ2-7	14	-	-	TGTGCCAGTAGTATCGCCGGGGGCTCCTACGAGCAGTACTTC	CASSIAGGSYEQYF
TRBV7-2	TRBJ1-1	15	TRBD1	-	TGTGCCAGCAGCCCACATGGGACAGCGAACACTGAAGCTTTCTTT	CASSPHGTANTEAFF
TRBV10-1	TRBJ2-5	14	TRBD2	-	TGCGCCAGCAGGGTGGGGGGGACCCAAGAGACCCAGTACTTC	CASRVGGTQETQYF
TRBV7-3	TRBJ2-1	17	TRBD1	-	TGTGCCAGCAGCCAAATTCCCGGACAGGGGGATTTCAATGAGCAGTTCTTC	CASSQIPGQGDFNEQFF
TRBV2	TRBJ1-5	15	-	many	TGTGCCAGCAGTGAGAATACAGGGTTCAATCAGCCCCAGCATTTT	CASSENTGFNQPQHF
TRBV6-5	TRBJ1-4	11	-	-	TGTGCCAGCAGGCGGGATGAAAAACTGTTTTTT	CASRRDEKLFF
TRBV7-6	TRBJ2-5	14	-	-	TGTGCCAGCAGCTTAGTGGTAGGGGGAGAGACCCAGTACTTC	CASSLVVGGETQYF
TRBV5-4	TRBJ1-1	15	TRBD1	once	TGTGCCAGCAGTCCTCCGACAGGGAGAAACACTGAAGCTTTCTTT	CASSPPTGRNTEAFF
TRBV7-7	TRBJ2-2	15	-	-	TGTGCTAGCAGCCAGGGAGGCGAGAACACCGGGGAGCTGTTTTTT	CASSQGGENTGELFF
TRBV6-6	TRBJ2-7	15	TRBD1	-	TGTGCCAGCAGTTACTCTGGGACAGGGGTCTACGAGCAGTACTTC	CASSYSGTGVYEQYF
TRBV6-5	TRBJ1-2	12	-	-	TGTGCCAGCAGCCCTAGTGACTATGGCTACACCTTC	CASSPSDYGYTF
TRBV28	TRBJ1-6	14	-	-	TGTGCCAGCAGTTTAGGCCAGGGGATTTCACCCCTCCACTTT	CASSLGQGISPLHF
TRBV23-1	TRBJ1-5	17	TRBD1	-	TGCGCCAGCAGTCAATCGGCTAGGGACAGGGCCTATCAGCCCCAGCATTTT	CASSQSARDRAYQPQHF
TRBV5-4	TRBJ2-7	15	TRBD1	-	TGTGCCAGCAGCTTGGGGACAGGGACGTCCTACGAGCAGTACTTC	CASSLGTGTSYEQYF
TRBV7-2	TRBJ1-5	13	-	-	TGTGCCAGCAGCGTCGGTGACAATCAGCCCCAGCATTTT	CASSVGDNQPQHF
TRBV30	TRBJ2-5	13	-	-	TGTGCCTGGAGCTTTGGGGGGAGGGAGACCCAGTACTTC	CAWSFGGRETQYF
TRBV6-1	TRBJ2-2	14	TRBD2	-	TGTGCCAGCAGGGTAGCGGGTTCCACCGGGGAGCTGTTTTTT	CASRVAGSTGELFF
TRBV7-3	TRBJ1-1	14	-	-	TGTGCCAGCAGCTTAATTCCAGGAAACACTGAAGCTTTCTTT	CASSLIPGNTEAFF
TRBV6-5	TRBJ1-6	14	-	once	TGTGCCAGCAGTTTGAATGGACTGGCTGCACCCCTCCACTTT	CASSLNGLAAPLHF
TRBV9	TRBJ2-7	12	-	-	TGTGCCAGCAGCTCCGGGTCCTACGAGCAGTACTTC	CASSSGSYEQYF
TRBV9	TRBJ2-7	14	-	-	TGTGCCAGCAGCGTTTTCCCCGGGTCCTACGAGCAGTACTTC	CASSVFPGSYEQYF
TRBV7-8	TRBJ1-1	15	TRBD1	-	TGTGCCAGCAGCTTAGAGACAGGGGATAACACTGAAGCTTTCTTT	CASSLETGDNTEAFF
TRBV5-6	TRBJ2-2	16	TRBD2	-	TGTGCCAGCAGCCCGGAGACTAGCGGGGGGATCGGGGAGCTGTTTTTT	CASSPETSGGIGELFF
TRBV27	TRBJ1-1	15	-	-	TGTGCCAGCAGTTTATCCAGGACAGTGAACACTGAAGCTTTCTTT	CASSLSRTVNTEAFF
TRBV27	TRBJ2-2	17	TRBD1	-	TGTGCCAGCAGTTACATTCCGGGACAGGGGATCCCCGGGGAGCTGTTTTTT	CASSYIPGQGIPGELFF
TRBV5-1	TRBJ1-1	13	TRBD1	-	TGCGCCAGCCTCAATACAGGGGGGACTGAAGCTTTCTTT	CASLNTGGTEAFF
TRBV4-1	TRBJ1-2	14	-	-	TGCGCCAGCAGCCAAGATTGGGCAACTTCTGGCTACACCTTC	CASSQDWATSGYTF
TRBV27	TRBJ2-7	16	-	-	TGTGCCAGCAGTTACGGTACCGTCCGGAGCTCCTACGAGCAGTACTTC	CASSYGTVRSSYEQYF
TRBV11-2	TRBJ1-3	16	TRBD1	few	TGTGCCAGCAGCCGGATACAGGGGTCTTCTGGAAACACCATATATTTT	CASSRIQGSSGNTIYF
TRBV5-6	TRBJ2-1	16	TRBD2	-	TGTGCCAGCAGCGTACCGACTAGCGGGGGGGACAATGAGCAGTTCTTC	CASSVPTSGGDNEQFF